The sequence of this T cell receptor (beta chain) was determined in a study of identical twins (dated by TCRdb to 2016 to 2017). Context from the whole study: To test whether fetal clonotypes persist, the study used deep sequencing on TCR alpha and beta repertoires from monozygotic twins, unrelated adults of various ages, and cord blood. Replicate twin experiments were performed at different times using different library preparation protocols to rule out contamination.

Trimming leaves V shorter by 6 bases and J shorter by 1 base, with the junction holding 10 bases beyond the gene matches. From the cysteine through the phenylalanine, the CDR3 covers 17 amino acids. Only the CDR3 part of the read is kept: 51 bases, read in frame from the first base. In the case of this clonotype: The antigen this receptor binds is unknown. Base qualities are missing; no much larger clone stands one base away.

The library came from 5' RACE. The instrument was an Illumina HiSeq 2000. A universal primer binding site was added through template switching, and the final cDNA carried a unique molecular identifier so that TCR cDNA molecules could be counted accurately. Specific primers in the conserved constant-segment region were used to synthesize first-strand cDNA for TCR alpha and beta chains. To control for contamination, every cDNA library carried two barcodes: a SMART-Mk sample barcode plus Illumina barcodes. TruSeq adapter sequences, together with Illumina sample barcodes, were added in two successive PCR steps. The TCR alpha and beta cDNA libraries were sequenced on the Illumina HiSeq platform using custom primers. Per the source publication's procedure: Unique molecular identifiers were extracted from raw reads with MiGEC, and CDR3 positions were determined with MiXCR. Recombination models were inferred per individual with the repgenHMM and IGoR tools using an EM algorithm. The analysis of shared clonotypes was done with the tcR package in R, with sharing normalized by the product of cloneset sizes. To study raw recombination free of thymic and clonal selection effects, out-of-frame nonproductive sequences were analyzed. The public reads were reprocessed in TCRdb via fastp at Q25 and MiXCR, keeping in-frame beta chains. Rows merge per CDR3 protein into single entries with the most common DNA and genes. In this record, the V and J calls reflect TCRdb's handling and not the investigators' own analysis. This sample lists about 720,000 distinct CDR3 sequences; roughly 8% were detected once. The ten largest clones capture around 0.95% of the sample.

Beyond this particular receptor, the publication reports: In monozygotic twins, out-of-frame TCR alpha sharing was systematically underestimated by recombination models, although the models agreed with sharing between unrelated individuals. Invariant T cells such as MAIT and iNKT could partly confound zero-insertion analyses, although diverse VJ usage argued against such confounding for most clonotypes. Compared with coincidental sharing between unrelated individuals, out-of-frame TCR alpha sequences shared between twins showed an excess of sequences with low generation probability. Abundant cord blood beta clonotypes carried fewer insertions; young adult naive repertoires showed a weaker similar trend, while memory repertoires showed none. In beta out-of-frame sequences, excess twin sharing was weaker, because having fewer shared sequences lowered the signal-to-noise ratio. Because the same donors could not be followed over many years, the conclusions relied on cross-sectional statistical analysis.

Every donor was a healthy Caucasian. The twin cohort consisted of three pairs of female monozygotic twins, all aged about 18 to 29 years. Peripheral blood mononuclear cells were the source from which RNA for the TCR libraries was isolated. The same data also went into a second study, on yellow fever vaccine responses in identical twins. The second paper further reports: The T cell response to vaccination in identical twins was reported by the authors to appear partly convergent and partly personalized. The study precisely tracked vaccine-responding T cell clones in identical twins.

The source is a young woman in good health. The V gene is TRBV12-3 or TRBV12-4 and the J gene is TRBJ2-2, with 8 junctional bases fitting TRBD1. Sequencing used PBMCs. The nucleotide sequence is given as TGTGCCAGCAGCCCAGACAGGGGAAGCCTGAACACCGGGGAGCTGTTTTTT. Its protein product is CASSPDRGSLNTGELFF.